This T cell receptor beta chain derives from a study of blood T cell repertoires in COVID-19 (dated by TCRdb to 2020 to 2021). Regarding the research as a whole: Samples from collaborators originated in the United States, Italy and Spain and spanned both the acute and convalescent phases of COVID-19. Where HLA class I and class II types were available, the types were taken from metadata supplied by the sample provider, not from assay-based typing. The sample metadata nearly always contained a de-identified subject ID, COVID-19 status, age in years and sex. The material from the prospective study consisted of cDNA or gDNA derived from T cells, B-cell-depleted T cells, or PBMCs. Samples were obtained from the ongoing ImmuneRACE study (first 160 participants) and from over 1,000 subjects provided by 6 global collaborators. The repertoires were made available in a free public database intended to serve as a resource for research on the immune response to SARS-CoV-2. The dataset comprised deeply sampled blood TCRbeta repertoires from subjects exposed to, actively infected with, or recovered from COVID-19. Paper-wide results and their limitations: How much clinical and demographic metadata was included differed by source and by participant, and the metadata was provided uncurated.

In its sample, this clone was seen once. The target of this receptor is not known. No base qualities exist here, and no much larger clone lies one base off it. Collaborating institutions collected whole blood in K2EDTA tubes following their own protocols. For TCRbeta analysis, collaborators shipped samples as frozen whole blood, isolated PBMCs, or DNA extracted from either of those sample types. TCRbeta CDR3 regions were amplified from genomic DNA using the immunoSEQ Assay, a bias-controlled multiplex PCR. As for how the authors treated the data: The number of nucleated cells in each sample was estimated from the amplification of reference gene primers within the assay. Sequence reads were collapsed and filtered to measure the absolute abundance of every unique TCRbeta CDR3 rearrangement. For each sample, productive Simpson clonality was calculated by taking the square root of Simpson's diversity index across productive rearrangements. What TCRdb holds here is the immuneACCESS table cut down to in-frame rearrangements. Part of the clones is not present; checked against another copy, under half of the missing clones reflect an unresolved V gene, and the others are unexplained. V, J and clone size are those of that table, while D and trimming were read from the DNA. In all, the sample holds approximately 140,000 clones, and 80% to 90% of those were seen once. Roughly a sixth of the sample is taken by the ten largest.

Sequencing input: peripheral blood. The TCR was taken from a man aged 45-60 years with active or convalescent COVID-19.

The sequenced DNA: TGTGCCAGCTCAAAGGGACTAGCGGGAGTACTGGATGAGCAGTTCTTC. Its translation is CASSKGLAGVLDEQFF. Rearrangement joined TRBV18 to TRBJ2-1; a stretch of 14 junction bases matches TRBD2. Reading from cysteine to phenylalanine, the CDR3 counts 16 amino acids. Solely the CDR3 DNA is kept, with 48 bases framed from the first base. The germline V gene yields KGHSH for CDR1 and LQKENI for CDR2. Trimming leaves V shorter by 5 bases and J shorter by 8 bases, with the junction holding 8 bases beyond the gene matches.